This T cell receptor (beta chain) was recorded in a study of tumor and adjacent non-tumor tissue in lung cancer. A modified ARM-PCR protocol with three rounds of nested PCR amplified TCRbeta. TCRdb re-called the multiplex PCR reads with MiXCR, one entry per CDR3 protein. Counted here are about 110,000 distinct CDR3 sequences, more than 60% occurring once; the ten biggest clones make up about 40%. The CDR3 loop spans 13 amino acids. Germline assignment: CDR1 SQVTM and CDR2 ANQGSEA. The template was RNA from unsorted bulk tissue. Chemotherapy-naive patients with new lung cancer underwent thoracic surgery in China, August–November 2014. General study findings and limits: Tumor repertoires had a smaller top 100 clone share than normal lung. Tumor TCR diversity, when higher, was linked to shorter survival.

To note about this clonotype: Antigen specificity is unknown. One end of the junction is discordant with germline, which a read error may explain.

The TCR sequence derives from a woman between 55 and 75 years old with non-small cell lung cancer. The sequenced sample consisted of lung tumor tissue. The chain links TRBV29-1 to TRBJ2-1; D gene uncertain. CDR3 protein: CSIDHLALDEQIF. CDR3 bases: TGCAGCATTGATCATCTGGCGCTCGATGAGCAGATCTTC.